This T cell receptor (beta chain) was found in a study of T-cell reconstitution after alpha-beta-depleted transplantation in children. The V end was cut by 7 bases, the J end by 4 bases, with 10 bases between. Looked up from germline, CDR1 is PRHDT and CDR2 is FYEKMQ (reference sequence). This CDR3 region has 12 residues. Using unique molecular identifiers, the investigators prepared the TCRbeta library. MiXCR, applied by TCRdb to the PCR reads, yields one record per CDR3 protein. This table holds hundreds of thousands of distinct CDR3 sequences, 12% found once. This sequence joins TRBV13 and TRBJ1-2; D gene uncertain. The sample here was PBMCs from the stem cell graft donor, taken from the stem cell graft. The clonotype was recovered from a human donor who donated a stem cell graft to a child with combined immunodeficiency. CDR3 coding DNA: TGTGCCAGCAAGGAGGGAGGCTATGGCTACACCTTC. Amino acid sequence: CASKEGGYGYTF.